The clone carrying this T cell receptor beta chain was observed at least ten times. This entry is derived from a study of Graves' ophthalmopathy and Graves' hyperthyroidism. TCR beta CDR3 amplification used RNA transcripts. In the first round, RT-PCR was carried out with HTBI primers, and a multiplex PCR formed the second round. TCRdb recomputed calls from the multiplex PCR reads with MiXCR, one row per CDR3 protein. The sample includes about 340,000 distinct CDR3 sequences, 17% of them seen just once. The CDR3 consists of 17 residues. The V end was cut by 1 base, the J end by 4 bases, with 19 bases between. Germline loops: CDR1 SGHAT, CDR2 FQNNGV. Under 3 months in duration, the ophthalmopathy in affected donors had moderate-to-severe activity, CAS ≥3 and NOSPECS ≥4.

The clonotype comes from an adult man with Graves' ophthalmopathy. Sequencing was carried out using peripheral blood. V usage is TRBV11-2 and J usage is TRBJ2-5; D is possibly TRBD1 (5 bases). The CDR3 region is CASSLGEARVSGETQYF. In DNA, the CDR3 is TGTGCCAGCAGCTTAGGAGAGGCCAGGGTCTCGGGAGAGACCCAGTACTTC.